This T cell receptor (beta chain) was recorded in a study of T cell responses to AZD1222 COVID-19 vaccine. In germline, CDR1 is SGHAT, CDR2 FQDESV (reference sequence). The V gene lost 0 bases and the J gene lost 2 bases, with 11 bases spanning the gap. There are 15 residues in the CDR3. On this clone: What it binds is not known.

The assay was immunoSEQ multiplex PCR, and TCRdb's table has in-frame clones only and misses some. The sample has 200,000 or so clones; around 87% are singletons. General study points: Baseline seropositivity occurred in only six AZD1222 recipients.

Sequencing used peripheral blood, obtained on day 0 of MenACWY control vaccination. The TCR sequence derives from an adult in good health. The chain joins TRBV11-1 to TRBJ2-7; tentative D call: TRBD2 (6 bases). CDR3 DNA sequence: TGTGCCAGCAGCTTAGCTGGGAGGTCTACCTACGAGCAGTACTTC. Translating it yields CASSLAGRSTYEQYF.